Listed below are T cell receptor beta chains from one sample, sequenced in a study of blood T cell repertoires in COVID-19. Profiling relied on immunoSEQ multiplex PCR, and the TCRdb table lists in-frame clones only, not all of them. This sample has 120,000 to 150,000 clones, with 80% to 90% found just once. Sample: peripheral blood. The receptors here all came from a woman in her fifties or sixties with acute or convalescent COVID-19. CDR3s leave out the opening cysteine and the closing phenylalanine or tryptophan. Fields, in order: CDR3 protein, V gene, D gene, CDR3 length, clone size. The D gene is left open where the match is weak. Size is omitted from some rows. Given values are once, few, many or a class for expanded clones.

ASSQEDRGANEKLF TRBV4-2 TRBD1 14 NA
ASTPGTGEHEKLF TRBV5-1 TRBD1 13 NA
ASSPSLAGGPVYEQY TRBV5-1 TRBD2 15 NA
ASSKGAGRYTEAF TRBV19 NA 13 NA
ASEVEQNTEAF TRBV12-5 NA 11 NA
ASSRGDRVSPLH TRBV4-1 TRBD1 12 NA
ASSSTGGAYFSGYT TRBV2 TRBD1 14 NA
ASSLGEGISGYT TRBV3-1/TRBV3-2 NA 12 NA
ASSLTAAQETQY TRBV7-9 NA 12 NA
ASSLAGGSTEAF TRBV5-1 NA 12 NA
ASSVVTGEHGELF TRBV9 TRBD1 13 few
ASSIEEGGDYGYT TRBV19 TRBD1 13 NA
ASSPLETGRTGELF TRBV5-4 NA 14 NA
ASSILAGGSYNEQF TRBV19 TRBD2 14 NA
ASTPGLANNEQF TRBV6-5 NA 12 NA
ATSDMGLAGEETQY TRBV24-1 TRBD2 14 NA